This T cell receptor beta chain was sequenced in a study of CD8+CD57+ T cells in acquired aplastic anemia. Study as a whole: On average, sorted CD4+ and CD8+ cells gave 3.2 ug of DNA.

This clonotype was seen more than once but under ten times. Sequencing was done on patients that had shown CD8+CD57+ cell expansion by flow cytometry. No therapy was given to patients before blood sampling. In germline, CDR1 is DFQATT, CDR2 SNEGSKA (reference sequence). This CDR3 spans 11 amino acids. The junction had 3 bases not matched to a gene; V was cut back by 6 bases and J by 5 bases. Profiles of TCR beta VDJ and CDR3 were generated from a genomic DNA template. TCRdb re-called the reads through MiXCR, storing one row per CDR3 protein. The sample has about 180,000 distinct CDR3 sequences; roughly 65% are singletons.

The chain couples TRBV20-1 to TRBJ2-5; TRBD2 agrees at 7 bases. The sample was sorted CD4+, CD8+, or CD8+CD57+ T cells (not recorded which) from PBMCs. This TCR derives from a human donor with aplastic anemia. The CDR3 nucleotides are TGCAGTGCCCTCGGGGGGGAGACCCAGTACTTC. This encodes CSALGGETQYF.